The clone carrying this TCR beta chain was picked up a small number of times. Its antigen is still unknown. This sample is part of a study of cytomegalovirus exposure and HLA in healthy donors. Study-level background: An earlier analysis identified 110 million or so unique TCR beta sequences in some 170 million T cells.

Study conclusions and caveats: A likely sequencing artifact accounted for one observed cluster of highly shared sequence variants. A missense variant in DCLRE1C was later tied to TCR beta V- and J-gene trimming.

Each donor was healthy, and each was a bone marrow donor. The PCR used 60 Vbeta and 13 Jbeta primers. Clones were sequenced by immunoSEQ multiplex PCR, and TCRdb holds only the in-frame ones, with some missing. The repertoire has approximately 84,000 clones, approximately 71% of them found once; the top ten carry approximately 2%. The origin of this receptor is a man between 40 and 49 years old in good health and CMV-seronegative. The sample was PBMCs.

The CDR3 DNA sequence: TGTGCCAGCAGGCCGGCAGGGGGAGGCTACACCTTC. Protein sequence: CASRPAGGGYTF. The genes are TRBV6-1 and TRBJ1-2, with 7 bases fitting TRBD1. V dropped 6 bases and J dropped 8; count of bases not matched to a gene: 6. Germline CDR1 and CDR2: MNHNS and SASEGT. The CDR3 has 12 amino acids.